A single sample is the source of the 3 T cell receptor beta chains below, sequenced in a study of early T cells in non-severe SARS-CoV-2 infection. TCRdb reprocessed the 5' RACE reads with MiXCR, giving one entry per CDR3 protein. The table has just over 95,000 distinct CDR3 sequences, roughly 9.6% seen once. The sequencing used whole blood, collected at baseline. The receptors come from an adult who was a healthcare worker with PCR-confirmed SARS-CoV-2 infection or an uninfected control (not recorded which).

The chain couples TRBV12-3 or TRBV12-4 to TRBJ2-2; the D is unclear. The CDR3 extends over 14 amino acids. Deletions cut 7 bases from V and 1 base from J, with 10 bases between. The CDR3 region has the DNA TGTGCCAGCAAATCCCAGCGGAACACCGGGGAGCTGTTTTTT. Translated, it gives CASKSQRNTGELFF.

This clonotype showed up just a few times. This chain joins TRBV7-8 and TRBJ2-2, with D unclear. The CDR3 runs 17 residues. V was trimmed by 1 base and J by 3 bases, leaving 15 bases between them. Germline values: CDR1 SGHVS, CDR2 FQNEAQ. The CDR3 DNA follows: TGTGCCAGCAGCTTAGTAGCCCCAAGATCACACACCGGGGAGCTGTTTTTT. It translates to CASSLVAPRSHTGELFF.

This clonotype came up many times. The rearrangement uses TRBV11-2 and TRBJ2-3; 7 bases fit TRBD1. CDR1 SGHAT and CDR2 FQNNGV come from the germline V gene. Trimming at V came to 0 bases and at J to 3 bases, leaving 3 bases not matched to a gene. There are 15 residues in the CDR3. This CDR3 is CASSLDPGQTDTQYF. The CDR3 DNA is TGTGCCAGCAGCTTAGACCCGGGACAGACAGATACGCAGTATTTT.